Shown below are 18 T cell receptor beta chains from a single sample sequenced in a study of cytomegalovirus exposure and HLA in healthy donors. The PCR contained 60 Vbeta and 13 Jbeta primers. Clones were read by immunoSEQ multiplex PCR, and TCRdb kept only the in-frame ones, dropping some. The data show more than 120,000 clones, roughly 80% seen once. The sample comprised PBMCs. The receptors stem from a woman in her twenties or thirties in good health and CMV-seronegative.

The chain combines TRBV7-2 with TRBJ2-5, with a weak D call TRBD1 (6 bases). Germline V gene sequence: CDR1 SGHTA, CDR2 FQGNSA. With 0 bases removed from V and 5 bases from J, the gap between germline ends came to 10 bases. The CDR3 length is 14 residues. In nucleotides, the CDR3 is TGTGCCAGCAGCTTAGCGAGCCAGGGGGAGACCCAGTACTTC. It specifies CASSLASQGETQYF.

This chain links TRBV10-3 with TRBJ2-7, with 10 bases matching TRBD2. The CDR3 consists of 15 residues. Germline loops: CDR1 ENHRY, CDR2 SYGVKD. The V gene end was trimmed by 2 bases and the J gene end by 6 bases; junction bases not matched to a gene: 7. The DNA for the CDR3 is TGTGCCATCAGTGAGGTCACTAGCGGGATCTTCGAGCAGTACTTC. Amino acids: CAISEVTSGIFEQYF.

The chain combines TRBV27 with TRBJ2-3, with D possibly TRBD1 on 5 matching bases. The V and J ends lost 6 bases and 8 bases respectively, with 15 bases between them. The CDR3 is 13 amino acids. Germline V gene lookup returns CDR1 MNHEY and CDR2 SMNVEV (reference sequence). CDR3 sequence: CASRPAGPGTQYF. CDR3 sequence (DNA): TGTGCCAGCAGACCAGCAGGGCCAGGTACGCAGTATTTT.

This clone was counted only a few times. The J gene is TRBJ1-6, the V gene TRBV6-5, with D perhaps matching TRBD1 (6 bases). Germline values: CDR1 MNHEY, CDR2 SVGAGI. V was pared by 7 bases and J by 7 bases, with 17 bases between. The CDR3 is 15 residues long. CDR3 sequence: CASTSGGSRNSPLHF. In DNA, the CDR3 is TGTGCCAGCACCTCGGGGGGCTCGAGGAATTCACCCCTCCACTTT.

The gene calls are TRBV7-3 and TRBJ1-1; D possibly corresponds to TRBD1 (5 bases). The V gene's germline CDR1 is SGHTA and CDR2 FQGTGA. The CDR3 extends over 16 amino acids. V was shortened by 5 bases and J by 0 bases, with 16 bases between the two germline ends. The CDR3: CASSERPGYLNTEAFF. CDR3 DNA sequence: TGTGCCAGCAGCGAGCGCCCAGGGTACCTGAACACTGAAGCTTTCTTT. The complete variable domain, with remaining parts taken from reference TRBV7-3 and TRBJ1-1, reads GAGVSQTPSNKVTEKGKYVELRCDPISGHTALYWYRQSLGQGPEFLIYFQGTGAADDSGLPNDRFFAVRPEGSVSTLKIQRTERGDSAVYLCASSERPGYLNTEAFFGQGTRLTVV.

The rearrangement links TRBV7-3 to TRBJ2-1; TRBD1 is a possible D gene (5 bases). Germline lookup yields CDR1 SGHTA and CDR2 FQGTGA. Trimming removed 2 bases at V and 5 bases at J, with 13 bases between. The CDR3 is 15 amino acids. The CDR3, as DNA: TGTGCCAGCAGCTTAGTAGGGGCGACCAACAATGAGCAGTTCTTC. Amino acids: CASSLVGATNNEQFF.

The CDR3 nucleotides are TGTGCCAGCAGTCCCCCCTCCTACGAGCAGTACTTC. Translation: CASSPPSYEQYF. The gene calls are TRBV28 and TRBJ2-5, with no clear D. The J call could be wrong; TRBJ2-7 is a better fit for the DNA end. This CDR3 has 12 residues. The V gene's germline CDR1 is MDHEN and CDR2 SYDVKM.

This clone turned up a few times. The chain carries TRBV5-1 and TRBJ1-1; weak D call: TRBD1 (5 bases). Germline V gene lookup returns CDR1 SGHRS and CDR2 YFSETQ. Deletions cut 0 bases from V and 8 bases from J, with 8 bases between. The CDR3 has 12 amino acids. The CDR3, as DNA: TGCGCCAGCAGCTTGGGACAGAGAGAAGCTTTCTTT. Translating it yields CASSLGQREAFF.

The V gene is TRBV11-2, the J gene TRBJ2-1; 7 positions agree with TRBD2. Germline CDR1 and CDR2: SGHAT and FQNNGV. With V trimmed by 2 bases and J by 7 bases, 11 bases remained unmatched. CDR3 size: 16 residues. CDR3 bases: TGTGCCAGCAGCTTATTTTTATGGCTAGCGGTGAATGAGCAGTTCTTC. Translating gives CASSLFLWLAVNEQFF.

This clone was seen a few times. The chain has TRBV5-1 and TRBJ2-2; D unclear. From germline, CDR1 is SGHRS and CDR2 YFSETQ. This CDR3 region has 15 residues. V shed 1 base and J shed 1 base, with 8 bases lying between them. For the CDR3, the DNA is TGCGCCAGCAGCTTGATAACCGGGAACACCGGGGAGCTGTTTTTT. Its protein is CASSLITGNTGELFF.

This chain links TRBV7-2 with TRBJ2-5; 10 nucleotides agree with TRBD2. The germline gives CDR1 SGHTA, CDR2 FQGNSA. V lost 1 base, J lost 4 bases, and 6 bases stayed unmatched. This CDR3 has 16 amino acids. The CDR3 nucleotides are TGTGCCAGCAGCTTAGGTCTGCTAGCGGGGGTAGAGACCCAGTACTTC. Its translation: CASSLGLLAGVETQYF.

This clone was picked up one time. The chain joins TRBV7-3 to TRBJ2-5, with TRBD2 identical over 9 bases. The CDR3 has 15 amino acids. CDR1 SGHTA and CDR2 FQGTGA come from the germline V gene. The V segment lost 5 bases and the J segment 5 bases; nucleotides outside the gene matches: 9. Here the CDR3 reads CASSPQGTSIETQYF. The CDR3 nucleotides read TGTGCCAGCAGCCCACAAGGGACTAGCATTGAGACCCAGTACTTC.

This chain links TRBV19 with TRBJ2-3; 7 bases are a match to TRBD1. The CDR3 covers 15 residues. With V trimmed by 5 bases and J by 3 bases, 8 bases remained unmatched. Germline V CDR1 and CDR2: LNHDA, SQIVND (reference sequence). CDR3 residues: CASSQRTGPTDTQYF. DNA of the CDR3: TGTGCCAGTAGTCAGCGGACAGGTCCAACAGATACGCAGTATTTT.

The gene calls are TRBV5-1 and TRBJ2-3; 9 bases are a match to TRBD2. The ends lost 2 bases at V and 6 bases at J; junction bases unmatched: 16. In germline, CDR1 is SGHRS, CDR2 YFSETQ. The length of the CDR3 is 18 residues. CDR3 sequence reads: CASSFWTRGSGSGDTQYF. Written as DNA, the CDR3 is TGCGCCAGCAGCTTTTGGACGCGGGGTAGCGGGAGTGGCGATACGCAGTATTTT.

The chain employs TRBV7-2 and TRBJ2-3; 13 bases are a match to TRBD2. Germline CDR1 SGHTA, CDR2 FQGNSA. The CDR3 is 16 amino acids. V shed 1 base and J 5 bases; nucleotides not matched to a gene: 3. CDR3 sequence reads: CASSLGTSGRIDTQYF. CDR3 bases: TGTGCCAGCAGCTTAGGGACTAGCGGGAGAATAGATACGCAGTATTTT. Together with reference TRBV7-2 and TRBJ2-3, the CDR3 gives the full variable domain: GAGVSQSPSNKVTEKGKDVELRCDPISGHTALYWYRQSLGQGLEFLIYFQGNSAPDKSGLPSDRFSAERTGGSVSTLTIQRTQQEDSAVYLCASSLGTSGRIDTQYFGPGTRLTVL.

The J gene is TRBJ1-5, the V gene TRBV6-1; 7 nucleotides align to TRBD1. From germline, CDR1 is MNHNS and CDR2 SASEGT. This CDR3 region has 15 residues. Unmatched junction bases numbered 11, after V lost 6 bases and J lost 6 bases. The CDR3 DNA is TGTGCCAGCAGGAGACAGGGAAATCCCAGTCAGCCCCAGCATTTT. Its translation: CASRRQGNPSQPQHF.

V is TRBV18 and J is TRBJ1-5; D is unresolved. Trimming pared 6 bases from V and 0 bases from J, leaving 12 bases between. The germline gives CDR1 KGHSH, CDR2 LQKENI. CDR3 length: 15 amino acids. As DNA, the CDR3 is TGTGCCAGCTCTGGCGGCGAGTATAGCAATCAGCCCCAGCATTTT. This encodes CASSGGEYSNQPQHF.

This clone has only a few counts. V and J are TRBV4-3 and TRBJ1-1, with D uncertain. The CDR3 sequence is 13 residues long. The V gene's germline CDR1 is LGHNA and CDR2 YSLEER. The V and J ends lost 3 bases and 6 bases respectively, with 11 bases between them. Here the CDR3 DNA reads TGCGCCAGCAGCCAGGGCCTCAACGCTGAAGCTTTCTTT. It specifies CASSQGLNAEAFF.